This T cell receptor beta chain is from a study of blood T cell repertoires in COVID-19. Study information: COVID-19 samples from acute and convalescent phases originated in the United States, Italy and Spain. The analysed material was cDNA or gDNA that came from T cells, B-cell-depleted T cells, or PBMCs.

In the original analysis: From reference gene primer amplification, estimates of nucleated cell counts were derived. Clones were sequenced by immunoSEQ multiplex PCR, and TCRdb holds only the in-frame ones, with some missing. V and J calls and clone size are those listed in that table; D and trimming were worked out from the DNA. The profile shows around 80,000 clones, roughly four fifths of them singletons. Germline CDR1 and CDR2: SEHNR and FQNEAQ (reference sequence). The junction had 2 bases not matched to a gene; V was cut back by 2 bases and J by 2 bases. The CDR3 contains 16 residues. The source of this sequence is an elderly man with acute or convalescent COVID-19. Sequencing was done on a sample of peripheral blood. The rearrangement links TRBV7-9 to TRBJ2-2; TRBD2 matches 10 bases. The CDR3 loop is CASSLLAGVNTGELFF. Here the CDR3 DNA reads TGTGCCAGCAGCTTACTAGCGGGGGTAAACACCGGGGAGCTGTTTTTT.